This T cell receptor beta chain was obtained from a study of T cell responses to AZD1222 COVID-19 vaccine. Remarks on this clone: Antigen: not known.

The table came from immunoSEQ multiplex PCR; TCRdb's copy has only in-frame clones and leaves some out. The sample shows 120,000 or so clones, 75% to 90% of them seen only once. Study-wide findings and caveats: The study found Spike-specific TCR breadth and depth rose after two AZD1222 doses.

Germline-derived CDR1 and CDR2 are SGHRS and YFSETQ. The length of the CDR3 is 15 residues. V was clipped by 4 bases and J by 0 bases; unmatched bases: 4. The TCR was taken from an adult who received the AZD1222 COVID-19 vaccine. The V call is TRBV5-1, the J call TRBJ2-3; TRBD2 agrees at 8 bases. The specimen comprised peripheral blood, sampled 28 days after the second AZD1222 dose. The CDR3 DNA follows: TGCGCCAGCAGCAGGCTAGCGGGTAGCACAGATACGCAGTATTTT. It codes for CASSRLAGSTDTQYF.